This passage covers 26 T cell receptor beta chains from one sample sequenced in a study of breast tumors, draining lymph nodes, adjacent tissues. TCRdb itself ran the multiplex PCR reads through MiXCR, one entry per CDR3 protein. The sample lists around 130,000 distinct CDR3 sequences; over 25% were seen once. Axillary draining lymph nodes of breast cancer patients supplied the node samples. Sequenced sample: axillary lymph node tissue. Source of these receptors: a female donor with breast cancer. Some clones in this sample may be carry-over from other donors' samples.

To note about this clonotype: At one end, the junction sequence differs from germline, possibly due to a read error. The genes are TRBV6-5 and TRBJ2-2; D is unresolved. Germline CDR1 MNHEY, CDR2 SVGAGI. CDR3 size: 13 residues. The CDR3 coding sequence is TGTGCCAGCAGTCACTCGTGGGGCGGGGAGCTGTTTTTT. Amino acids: CASSHSWGGELFF.

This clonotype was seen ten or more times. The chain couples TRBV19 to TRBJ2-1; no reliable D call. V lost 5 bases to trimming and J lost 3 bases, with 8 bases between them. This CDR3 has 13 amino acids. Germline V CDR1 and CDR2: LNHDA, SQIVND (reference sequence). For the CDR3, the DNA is TGTGCCAGTAGTCCGAAGGTCTACAATGAGCAGTTCTTC. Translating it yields CASSPKVYNEQFF.

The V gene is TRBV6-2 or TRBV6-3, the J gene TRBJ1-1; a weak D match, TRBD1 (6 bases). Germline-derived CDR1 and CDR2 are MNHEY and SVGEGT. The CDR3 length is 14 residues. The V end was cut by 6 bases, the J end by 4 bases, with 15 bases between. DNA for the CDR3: TGTGCCAGCAGCGAGGGGGGAAGAGGCACTGAAGCTTTCTTT. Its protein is CASSEGGRGTEAFF.

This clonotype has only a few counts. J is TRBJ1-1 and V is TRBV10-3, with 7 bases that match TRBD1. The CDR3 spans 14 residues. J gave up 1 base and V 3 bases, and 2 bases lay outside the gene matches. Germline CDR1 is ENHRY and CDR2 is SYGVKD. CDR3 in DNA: TGTGCCATCAGTGAACAGGGGCAGAACACTGAAGCTTTCTTT. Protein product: CAISEQGQNTEAFF.

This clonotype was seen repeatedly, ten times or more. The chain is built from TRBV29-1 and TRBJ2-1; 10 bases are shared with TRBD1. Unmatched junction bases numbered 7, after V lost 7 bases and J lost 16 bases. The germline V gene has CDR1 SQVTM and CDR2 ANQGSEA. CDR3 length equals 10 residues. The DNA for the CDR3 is TGCAGCGCTTCCGGGACAGGGGTTTTCTTC. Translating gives CSASGTGVFF.

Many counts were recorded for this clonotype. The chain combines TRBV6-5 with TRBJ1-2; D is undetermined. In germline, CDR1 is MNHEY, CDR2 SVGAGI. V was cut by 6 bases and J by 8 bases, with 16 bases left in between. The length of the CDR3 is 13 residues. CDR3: CASSNNNLGGYTF. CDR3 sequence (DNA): TGTGCCAGCAGCAACAATAACCTGGGAGGCTACACCTTC.

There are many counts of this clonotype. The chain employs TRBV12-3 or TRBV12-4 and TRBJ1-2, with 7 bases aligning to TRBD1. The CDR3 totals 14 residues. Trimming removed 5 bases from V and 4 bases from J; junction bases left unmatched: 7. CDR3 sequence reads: CASSTRQGSYGYTF. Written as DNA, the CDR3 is TGTGCCAGCAGTACCCGACAGGGTTCCTATGGCTACACCTTC.

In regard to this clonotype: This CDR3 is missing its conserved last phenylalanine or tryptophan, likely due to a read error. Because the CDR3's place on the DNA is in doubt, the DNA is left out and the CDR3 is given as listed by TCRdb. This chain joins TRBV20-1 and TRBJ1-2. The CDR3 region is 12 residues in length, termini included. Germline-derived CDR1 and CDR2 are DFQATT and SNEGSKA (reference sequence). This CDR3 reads CSASPTNYGSTL.

The CDR3 sequence is CASSRRARTGANVLTF. The CDR3 bases are TGTGCCAGCAGTCGCCGGGCTAGAACTGGGGCCAACGTCCTGACTTTC. The rearrangement uses TRBV11-1 and TRBJ2-6; D unclear. CDR1 is SGHAT, CDR2 FQDESV, per germline (reference sequence). Trimming stripped 6 bases from V and 2 bases from J, with 14 bases between. This CDR3 has 16 residues.

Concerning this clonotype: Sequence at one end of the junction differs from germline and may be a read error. CDR3 sequence (DNA): TGCGCCAGCACCGGGACAGGAGGAGCCTACGAGCAGTACTTC. It encodes CASTGTGGAYEQYF. The chain recombines TRBV5-8 with TRBJ2-7; 8 bases map to TRBD1. Looked up from germline, CDR1 is SGHTS and CDR2 is YDEGEE. The CDR3 has 14 amino acids.

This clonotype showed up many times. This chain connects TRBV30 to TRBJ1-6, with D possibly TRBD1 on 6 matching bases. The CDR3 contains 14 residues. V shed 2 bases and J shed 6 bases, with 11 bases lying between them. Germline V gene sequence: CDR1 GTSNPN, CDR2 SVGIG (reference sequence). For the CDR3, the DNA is TGTGCCTGGAGTTTACAGGGCTCTAATTCACCCCTCCACTTT. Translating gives CAWSLQGSNSPLHF.

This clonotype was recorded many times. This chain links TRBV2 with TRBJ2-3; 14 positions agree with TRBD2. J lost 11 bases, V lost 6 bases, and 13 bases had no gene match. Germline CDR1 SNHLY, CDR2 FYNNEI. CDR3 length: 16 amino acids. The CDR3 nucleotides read TGTGCCAGCAGGGAAAGACTAGCGGGGGGGTCCGTGAAGCAGTATTTT. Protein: CASRERLAGGSVKQYF.

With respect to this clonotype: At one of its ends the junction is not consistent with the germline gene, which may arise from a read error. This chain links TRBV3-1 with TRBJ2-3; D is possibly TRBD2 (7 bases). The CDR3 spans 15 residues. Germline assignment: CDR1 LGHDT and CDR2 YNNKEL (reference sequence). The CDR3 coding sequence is TGCGCCAGCAGCCGGACTGGCGGGGGCGCAGATACGCAGTATTTT. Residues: CASSRTGGGADTQYF.

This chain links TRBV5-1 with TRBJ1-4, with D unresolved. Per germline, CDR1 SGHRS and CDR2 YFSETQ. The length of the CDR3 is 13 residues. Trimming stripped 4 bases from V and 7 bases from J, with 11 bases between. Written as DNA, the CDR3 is TGCGCCAGCAGCGCGGTAGCGGGTGAAAAACTGTTTTTT. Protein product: CASSAVAGEKLFF.

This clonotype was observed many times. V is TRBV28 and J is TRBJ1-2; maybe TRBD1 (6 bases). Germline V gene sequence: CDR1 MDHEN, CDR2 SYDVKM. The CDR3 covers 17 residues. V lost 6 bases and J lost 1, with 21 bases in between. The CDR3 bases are TGTGCCAGCAGAGCCCGGGACACGGAGATCGTTAACTATGGCTACACCTTC. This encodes CASRARDTEIVNYGYTF.

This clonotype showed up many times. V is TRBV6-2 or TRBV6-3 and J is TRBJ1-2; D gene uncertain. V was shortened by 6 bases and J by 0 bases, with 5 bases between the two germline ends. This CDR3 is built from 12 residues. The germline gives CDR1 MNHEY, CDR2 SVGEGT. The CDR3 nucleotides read TGTGCCAGCAGCACAGCTAACTATGGCTACACCTTC. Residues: CASSTANYGYTF.

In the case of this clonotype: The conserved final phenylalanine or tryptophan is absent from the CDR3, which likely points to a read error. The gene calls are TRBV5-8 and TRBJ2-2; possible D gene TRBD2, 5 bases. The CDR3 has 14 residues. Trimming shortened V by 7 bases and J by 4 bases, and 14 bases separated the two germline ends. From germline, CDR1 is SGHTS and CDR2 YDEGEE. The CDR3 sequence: CASSREGTTGELFV. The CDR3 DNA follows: TGTGCCAGCTCTCGCGAGGGTACCACCGGGGAGCTGTTTGTT.

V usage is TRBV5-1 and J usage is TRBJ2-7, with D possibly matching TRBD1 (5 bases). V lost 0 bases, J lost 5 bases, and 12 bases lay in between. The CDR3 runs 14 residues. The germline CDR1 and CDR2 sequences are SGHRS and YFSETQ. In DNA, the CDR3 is TGCGCCAGCAGCTTGGCAGGGCGTGTCGACGAGCAGTACTTC. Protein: CASSLAGRVDEQYF.

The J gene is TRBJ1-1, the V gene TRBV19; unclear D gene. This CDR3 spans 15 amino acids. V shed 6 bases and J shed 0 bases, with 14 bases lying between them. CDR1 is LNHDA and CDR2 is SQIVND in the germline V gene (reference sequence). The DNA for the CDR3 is TGTGCCAGTAGCAAAGGTGGACGCCTGAACACTGAAGCTTTCTTT. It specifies CASSKGGRLNTEAFF.

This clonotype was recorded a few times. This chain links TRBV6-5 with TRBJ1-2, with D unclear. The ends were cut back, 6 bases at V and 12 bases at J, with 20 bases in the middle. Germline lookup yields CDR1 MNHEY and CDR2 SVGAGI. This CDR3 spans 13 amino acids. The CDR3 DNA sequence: TGTGCCAGCAGAGCACCGGGTCCGCGGGAGAACACCTTC. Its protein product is CASRAPGPRENTF.

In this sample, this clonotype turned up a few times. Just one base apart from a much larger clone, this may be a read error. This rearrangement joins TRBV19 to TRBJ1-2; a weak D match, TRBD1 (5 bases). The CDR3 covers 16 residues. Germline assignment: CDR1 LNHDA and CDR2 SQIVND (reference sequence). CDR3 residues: CVSNPLPGGSNYGYTF. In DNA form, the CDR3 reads TGTGTCAGTAATCCCCTCCCGGGGGGATCCAACTATGGCTACACCTTC.

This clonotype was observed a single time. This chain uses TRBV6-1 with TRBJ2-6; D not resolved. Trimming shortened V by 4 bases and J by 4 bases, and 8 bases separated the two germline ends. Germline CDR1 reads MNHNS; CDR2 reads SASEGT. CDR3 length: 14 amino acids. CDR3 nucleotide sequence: TGTGCCAGCAGTGCTGATGACGGGGCCAACGTCCTGACTTTC. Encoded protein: CASSADDGANVLTF.

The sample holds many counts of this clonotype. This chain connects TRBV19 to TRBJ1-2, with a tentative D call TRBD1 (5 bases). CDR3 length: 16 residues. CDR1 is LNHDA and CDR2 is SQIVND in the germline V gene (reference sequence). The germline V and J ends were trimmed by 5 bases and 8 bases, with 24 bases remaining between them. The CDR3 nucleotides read TGTGCCAGTAGTCTCGACTGGGGCCCATCGATTGGAGGCTACACCTTC. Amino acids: CASSLDWGPSIGGYTF.

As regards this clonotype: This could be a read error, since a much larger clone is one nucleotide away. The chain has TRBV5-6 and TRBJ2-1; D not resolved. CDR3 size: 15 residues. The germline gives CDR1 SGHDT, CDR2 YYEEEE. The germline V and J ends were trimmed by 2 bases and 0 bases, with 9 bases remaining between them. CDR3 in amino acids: CASSFDIPSYNEQFF. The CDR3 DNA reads TGTGCCAGCAGCTTTGACATACCCTCCTACAATGAGCAGTTCTTC.

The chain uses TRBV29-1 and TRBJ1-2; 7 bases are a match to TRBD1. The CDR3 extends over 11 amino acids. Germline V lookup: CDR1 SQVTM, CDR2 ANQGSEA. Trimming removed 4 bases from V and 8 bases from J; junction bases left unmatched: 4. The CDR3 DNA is TGCAGCGTTGTGGTGGGACAGGGCTACACCTTC. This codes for CSVVVGQGYTF.

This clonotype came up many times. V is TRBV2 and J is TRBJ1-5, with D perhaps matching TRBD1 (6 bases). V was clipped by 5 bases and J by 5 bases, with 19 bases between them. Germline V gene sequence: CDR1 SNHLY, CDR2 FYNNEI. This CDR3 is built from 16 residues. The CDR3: CASSLQGNLADQPQHF. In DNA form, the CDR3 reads TGTGCCAGCAGTTTACAGGGCAACCTGGCAGATCAGCCCCAGCATTTT.